The subject of this entry is one TCR beta chain. This sample stems from a study of CD8+ T cells in alopecia areata. V was clipped by 7 bases and J by 4 bases, with 14 bases between them. The CDR3 covers 13 residues. Germline CDR1 is SQVTM and CDR2 is ANQGSEA. Treatment denoted: oral pan-JAK inhibitor, 5-10 mg twice daily. cDNA serving as the sequencing template came from extracted, reverse transcribed RNA. Sequencing was performed with immunoSEQ multiplex PCR; in TCRdb, only in-frame clones are kept and a portion is missing. Of about 190,000 clones in the sample, approximately 56% were seen once. V gene TRBV29-1 combines with J gene TRBJ1-5; weak D call: TRBD1 (5 bases). The source is a human donor with alopecia areata. Sequenced here: CD4+ T cells sorted from blood, sampled at week 4, from a patient treated with tofacitinib. The chain's CDR3 is CSAGTARNQPQHF. The CDR3 DNA reads as TGCAGCGCTGGGACGGCTCGAAATCAGCCCCAGCATTTT.